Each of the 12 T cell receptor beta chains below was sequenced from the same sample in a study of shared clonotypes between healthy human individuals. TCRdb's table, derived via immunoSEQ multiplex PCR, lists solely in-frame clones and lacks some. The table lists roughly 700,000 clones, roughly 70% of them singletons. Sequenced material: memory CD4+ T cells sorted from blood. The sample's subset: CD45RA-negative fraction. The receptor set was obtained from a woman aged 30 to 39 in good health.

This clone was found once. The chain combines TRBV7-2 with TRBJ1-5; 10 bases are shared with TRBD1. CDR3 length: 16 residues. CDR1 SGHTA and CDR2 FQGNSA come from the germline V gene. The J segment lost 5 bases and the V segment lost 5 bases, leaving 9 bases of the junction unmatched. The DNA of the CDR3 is TGTGCCAGCAGCCTCTGGGGGACAGGGGAGGATCAGCCCCAGCATTTT. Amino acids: CASSLWGTGEDQPQHF.

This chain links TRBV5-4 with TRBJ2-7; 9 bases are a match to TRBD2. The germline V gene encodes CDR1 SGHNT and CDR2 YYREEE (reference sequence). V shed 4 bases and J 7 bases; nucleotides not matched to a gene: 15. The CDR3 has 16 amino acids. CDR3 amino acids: CASSQVGGGRALEQYF. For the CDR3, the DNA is TGTGCCAGCAGCCAAGTAGGAGGCGGGAGGGCTTTAGAGCAGTACTTC.

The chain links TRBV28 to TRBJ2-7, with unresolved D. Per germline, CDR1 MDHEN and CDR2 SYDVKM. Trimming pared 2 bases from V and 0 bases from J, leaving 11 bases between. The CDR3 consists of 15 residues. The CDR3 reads CASSLASESSYEQYF. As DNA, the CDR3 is TGTGCCAGCAGTTTAGCATCCGAGAGCTCCTACGAGCAGTACTTC. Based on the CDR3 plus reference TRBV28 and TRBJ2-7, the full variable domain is DVKVTQSSRYLVKRTGEKVFLECVQDMDHENMFWYRQDPGLGLRLIYFSYDVKMKEKGDIPEGYSVSREKKERFSLILESASTNQTSMYLCASSLASESSYEQYFGPGTRLTVT.

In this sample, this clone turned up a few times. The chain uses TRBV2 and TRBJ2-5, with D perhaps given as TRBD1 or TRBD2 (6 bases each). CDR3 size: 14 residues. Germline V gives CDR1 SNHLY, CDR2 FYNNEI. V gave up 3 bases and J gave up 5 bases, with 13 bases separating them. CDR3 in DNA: TGTGCCAGCAGTGAGCGGGGACATCGTGAGACCCAGTACTTC. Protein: CASSERGHRETQYF.

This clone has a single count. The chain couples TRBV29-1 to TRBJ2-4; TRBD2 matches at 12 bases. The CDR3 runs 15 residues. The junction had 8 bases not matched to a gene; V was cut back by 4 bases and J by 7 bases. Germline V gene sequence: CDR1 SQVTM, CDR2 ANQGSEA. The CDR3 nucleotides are TGCAGCGTTGTCCTAGCGGGAGGGCCTGGGAACATTCAGTACTTC. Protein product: CSVVLAGGPGNIQYF.

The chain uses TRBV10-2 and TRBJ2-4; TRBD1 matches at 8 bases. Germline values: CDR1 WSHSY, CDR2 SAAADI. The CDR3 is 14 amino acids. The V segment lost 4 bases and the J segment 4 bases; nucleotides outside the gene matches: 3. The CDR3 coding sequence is TGCGCCAGCAGTGTGGACAGGGTTAAAAACATTCAGTACTTC. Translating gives CASSVDRVKNIQYF.

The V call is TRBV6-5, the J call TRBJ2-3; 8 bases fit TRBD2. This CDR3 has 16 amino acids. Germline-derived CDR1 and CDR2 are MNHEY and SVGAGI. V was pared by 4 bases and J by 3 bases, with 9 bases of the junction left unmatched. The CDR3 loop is CASSSFSGKETDTQYF. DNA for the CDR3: TGTGCCAGCAGTTCCTTTAGCGGGAAGGAAACAGATACGCAGTATTTT.

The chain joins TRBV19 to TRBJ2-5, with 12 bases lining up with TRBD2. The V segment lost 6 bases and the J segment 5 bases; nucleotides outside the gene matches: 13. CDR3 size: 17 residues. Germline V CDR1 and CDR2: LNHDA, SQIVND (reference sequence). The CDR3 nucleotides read TGTGCCAGTAGCCCCGAGCGACTAGCGGGAGTAAGTGAGACCCAGTACTTC. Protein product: CASSPERLAGVSETQYF.

CDR3 sequence: CASAETNTGELFF. The CDR3 nucleotides read TGCGCCAGCGCTGAAACGAACACCGGGGAGCTGTTTTTT. The V and J genes are TRBV5-1 and TRBJ2-2; D remains unclear. CDR3 size: 13 residues. In germline, CDR1 is SGHRS, CDR2 YFSETQ. Trimming took 7 bases from V and 0 from J, leaving 7 bases between them.

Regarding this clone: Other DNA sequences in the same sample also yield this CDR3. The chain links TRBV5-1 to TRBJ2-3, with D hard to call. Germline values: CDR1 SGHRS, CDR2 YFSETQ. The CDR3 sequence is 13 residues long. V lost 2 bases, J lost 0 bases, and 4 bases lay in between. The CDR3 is CASSFDSTDTQYF. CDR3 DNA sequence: TGCGCCAGCAGCTTCGACAGCACAGATACGCAGTATTTT. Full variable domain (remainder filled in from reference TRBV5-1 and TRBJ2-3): KAGVTQTPRYLIKTRGQQVTLSCSPISGHRSVSWYQQTPGQGLQFLFEYFSETQRNKGNFPGRFSGRQFSNSRSEMNVSTLELGDSALYLCASSFDSTDTQYFGPGTRLTVL.

Here the CDR3 reads CSALTGNEQYF. The DNA for the CDR3 is TGCAGTGCCCTGACAGGGAACGAGCAGTACTTC. The chain carries TRBV20-1 and TRBJ2-5; TRBD1 agrees at 7 bases. The end of the DNA aligns better with TRBJ2-7, so the J call may be wrong. CDR3 length: 11 residues. Germline CDR1 DFQATT, CDR2 SNEGSKA (reference sequence).

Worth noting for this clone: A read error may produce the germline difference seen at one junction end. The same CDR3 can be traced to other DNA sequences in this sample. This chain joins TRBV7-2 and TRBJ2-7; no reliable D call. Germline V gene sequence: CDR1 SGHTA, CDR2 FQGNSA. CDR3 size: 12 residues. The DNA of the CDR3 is TGTGCCAGCAGTTTAGGGTCCTACGAGCAGTACTTC. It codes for CASSLGSYEQYF.